These T cell receptor beta chains were read from a single sample in a study of blood T cells in healthy people across ages. Each CDR3 protein gets one entry after TCRdb re-called the 5' RACE reads with MiXCR. The data contain approximately 1.5 million distinct CDR3 sequences, approximately 32% of them singletons. The sample comprised blood. The source is a woman aged 25 to 45 in good health. Both conserved end residues are part of each CDR3. The order of the fields is clone size, D gene, V gene, J gene, CDR3 protein, CDR3 DNA. A D gene is named only where the DNA matches it firmly. The size of a clone is reported for some rows only, either as once, few or many, or as a class for expanded clones.

clone size: -; D gene: TRBD2; V gene: TRBV10-3; J gene: TRBJ2-3; CDR3 protein: CAITGRAGADTQYF; CDR3 DNA: TGTGCCATCACCGGAAGAGCGGGGGCGGATACGCAGTATTTT
clone size: -; D gene: TRBD1; V gene: TRBV4-2; J gene: TRBJ1-2; CDR3 protein: CASSQVRDSNYGYTF; CDR3 DNA: TGTGCCAGCAGCCAAGTTAGGGACAGTAACTATGGCTACACCTTC
clone size: many; D gene: -; V gene: TRBV4-1; J gene: TRBJ2-1; CDR3 protein: CASSQEVTRRSYNEQFF; CDR3 DNA: TGCGCCAGCAGCCAAGAGGTGACCCGGAGGTCCTACAATGAGCAGTTCTTC
clone size: -; D gene: TRBD2; V gene: TRBV3-1; J gene: TRBJ2-2; CDR3 protein: CASSPALAENTGELFF; CDR3 DNA: TGTGCCAGCAGCCCCGCCCTAGCGGAGAACACCGGGGAGCTGTTTTTT
clone size: -; D gene: TRBD1; V gene: TRBV7-9; J gene: TRBJ2-7; CDR3 protein: CASSPPTGGAPPRSYEQYF; CDR3 DNA: TGTGCCAGCAGCCCCCCGACAGGGGGCGCACCTCCAAGAAGTTACGAGCAGTACTTC
clone size: -; D gene: TRBD2; V gene: TRBV15; J gene: TRBJ2-1; CDR3 protein: CATSIGLGLANNEQFF; CDR3 DNA: TGTGCCACCAGCATCGGCCTGGGACTAGCGAACAATGAGCAGTTCTTC
clone size: -; D gene: TRBD1; V gene: TRBV6-6; J gene: TRBJ2-1; CDR3 protein: CASSSNYGTGRHNEQFF; CDR3 DNA: TGTGCCAGCAGTTCGAACTACGGGACAGGGAGGCACAATGAGCAGTTCTTC
clone size: -; D gene: TRBD1; V gene: TRBV5-1; J gene: TRBJ2-1; CDR3 protein: CASSFRTGGSYNEQFF; CDR3 DNA: TGCGCCAGCAGCTTTCGGACAGGCGGCTCCTACAATGAGCAGTTCTTC
clone size: -; D gene: -; V gene: TRBV4-2; J gene: TRBJ2-1; CDR3 protein: CVSSQEGSDTYNEQFF; CDR3 DNA: TGTGTCAGCAGCCAAGAGGGCAGTGACACCTACAATGAGCAGTTCTTC
clone size: few; D gene: -; V gene: TRBV5-1; J gene: TRBJ2-1; CDR3 protein: CASSEGPRNEQFF; CDR3 DNA: TGCGCCAGCAGCGAGGGACCGCGCAATGAGCAGTTCTTC
clone size: once; D gene: -; V gene: TRBV9; J gene: TRBJ2-1; CDR3 protein: CASSVVDSSYEQFF; CDR3 DNA: TGTGCCAGCAGCGTAGTTGACAGTTCCTACGAGCAGTTCTTC
clone size: few; D gene: -; V gene: TRBV5-1; J gene: TRBJ2-1; CDR3 protein: CASSGSQGSEQFF; CDR3 DNA: TGCGCCAGCAGCGGATCACAGGGATCTGAGCAGTTCTTC
clone size: -; D gene: TRBD2; V gene: TRBV25-1; J gene: TRBJ2-5; CDR3 protein: CASSDLPGLAGGPYQETQYF; CDR3 DNA: TGTGCCAGCAGTGACCTACCGGGACTAGCGGGGGGGCCCTATCAAGAGACCCAGTACTTC
clone size: -; D gene: -; V gene: TRBV2; J gene: TRBJ1-2; CDR3 protein: CASSLNGPSDGYTF; CDR3 DNA: TGTGCCAGTAGTCTAAACGGACCCAGTGATGGCTACACCTTC
clone size: -; D gene: -; V gene: TRBV10-2; J gene: TRBJ2-1; CDR3 protein: CASSESRDGYNEQFF; CDR3 DNA: TGCGCCAGCAGTGAATCCAGGGACGGATACAATGAGCAGTTCTTC
clone size: -; D gene: TRBD2; V gene: TRBV11-2; J gene: TRBJ2-1; CDR3 protein: CASSPRGGSGVSEQFF; CDR3 DNA: TGTGCCAGCAGCCCCCGAGGGGGTAGCGGGGTCAGTGAGCAGTTCTTC
clone size: -; D gene: -; V gene: TRBV6-1; J gene: TRBJ1-5; CDR3 protein: CASSEAKTSQPQHF; CDR3 DNA: TGTGCCAGCAGTGAAGCCAAGACAAGTCAGCCCCAGCATTTT
clone size: -; D gene: -; V gene: TRBV7-3; J gene: TRBJ2-2; CDR3 protein: CASSLNNRQRGTGELFF; CDR3 DNA: TGTGCCAGCAGCTTAAATAACCGACAGCGTGGCACCGGGGAGCTGTTTTTT
clone size: -; D gene: -; V gene: TRBV5-1; J gene: TRBJ2-3; CDR3 protein: CASSLDITDTQYF; CDR3 DNA: TGCGCCAGCAGTTTAGATATCACAGATACGCAGTATTTT
clone size: few; D gene: TRBD2; V gene: TRBV20-1; J gene: TRBJ2-4; CDR3 protein: CSANPTAGAPIRNIQYF; CDR3 DNA: TGCAGTGCTAACCCCACCGCGGGAGCCCCGATACGAAACATTCAGTACTTC